The clone carrying this T cell receptor beta chain turned up a few times. Its antigen is currently unknown. The data stem from a study of regulatory T cells in long-lasting Graves disease. Study-wide points: With persistent disease, TRBV28, TRBJ1-2 and TRBJ2-5 were the favored segments.

To make TCR beta libraries, researchers used iRepertoire HTBI primers and Arm-PCR of CDR3 regions. One entry per CDR3 protein, called by TCRdb with MiXCR from the multiplex PCR reads. Among about 420,000 distinct CDR3 sequences, around 22% were seen once, and the ten largest hold roughly 30%. V was pared by 6 bases and J by 10 bases, with 15 bases between. The CDR3 consists of 12 residues. Germline V lookup: CDR1 MDHEN, CDR2 SYDVKM. Stated time point: persistent/refractory GD, antithyroid drugs over 5 years with positive TRAb. The TCR library was prepared using RNA isolated from PBMCs. This sample comprised peripheral blood mononuclear cells (PBMCs), obtained when the disease was refractory, from a patient treated with antithyroid drugs. The sequence came from a female donor with Graves disease. The chain links TRBV28 to TRBJ1-1; a possible D gene is TRBD1 (6 bases). The CDR3 DNA reads as TGTGCCAGCAGCCTTACAGGGCTGGCAGCTTTCTTT. Translated: CASSLTGLAAFF.